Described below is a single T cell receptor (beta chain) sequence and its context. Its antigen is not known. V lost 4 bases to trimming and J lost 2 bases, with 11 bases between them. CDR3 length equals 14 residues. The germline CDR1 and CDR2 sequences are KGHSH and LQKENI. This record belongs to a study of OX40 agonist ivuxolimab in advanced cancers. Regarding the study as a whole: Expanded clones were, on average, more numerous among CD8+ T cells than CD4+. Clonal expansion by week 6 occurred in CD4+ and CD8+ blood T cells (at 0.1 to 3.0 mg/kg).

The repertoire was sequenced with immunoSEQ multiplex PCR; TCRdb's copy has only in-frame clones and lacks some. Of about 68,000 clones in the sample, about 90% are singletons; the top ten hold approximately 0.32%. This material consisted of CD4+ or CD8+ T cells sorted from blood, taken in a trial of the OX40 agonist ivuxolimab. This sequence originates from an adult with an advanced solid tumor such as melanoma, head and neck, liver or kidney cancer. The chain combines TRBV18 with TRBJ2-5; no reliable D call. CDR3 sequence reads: CASSRESRQETQYF. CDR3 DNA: TGTGCCAGCTCACGAGAGTCCAGGCAAGAGACCCAGTACTTC.